This TCR beta chain was sequenced for a study of blood T cell repertoires in COVID-19. Turning to the study itself: Sites across the United States, Italy and Spain contributed samples from acute and convalescent COVID-19. In each case, the material was cDNA or gDNA derived from T cells, B-cell-depleted T cells, or PBMCs.

How the authors handled the data: Amplification with reference gene primers provided the estimates of nucleated cell counts. Profiled with immunoSEQ multiplex PCR; TCRdb holds only in-frame clones, not every one. V, J and clone size reflect that table, while D and trimming were determined from the DNA. The table includes about 75,000 clones, 88% detected once. V was pared by 5 bases and J by 9 bases, with 10 bases of the junction left unmatched. The CDR3 covers 16 residues. Germline-derived CDR1 and CDR2 are SGHTA and FQGNSA. This sequence joins TRBV7-2 and TRBJ1-6; 10 bases map to TRBD1. This receptor was obtained from a human donor in a cohort sampled during active COVID-19. Sequences were obtained from peripheral blood. Written as DNA, the CDR3 is TGTGCCAGCAGCCTACGACAGGGGGCCGGGAGTTCACCCCTCCACTTT. Translated: CASSLRQGAGSSPLHF.